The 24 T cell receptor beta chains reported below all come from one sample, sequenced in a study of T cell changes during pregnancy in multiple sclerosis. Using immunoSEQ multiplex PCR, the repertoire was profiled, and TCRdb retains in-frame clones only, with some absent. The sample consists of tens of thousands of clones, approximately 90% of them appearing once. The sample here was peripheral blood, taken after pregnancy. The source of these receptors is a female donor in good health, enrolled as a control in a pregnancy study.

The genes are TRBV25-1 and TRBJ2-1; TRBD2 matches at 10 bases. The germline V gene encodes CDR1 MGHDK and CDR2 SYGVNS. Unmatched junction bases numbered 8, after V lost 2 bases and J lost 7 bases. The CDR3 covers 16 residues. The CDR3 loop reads CASSETERGGGNEQFF. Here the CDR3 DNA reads TGTGCCAGCAGTGAAACGGAGCGGGGGGGCGGTAATGAGCAGTTCTTC.

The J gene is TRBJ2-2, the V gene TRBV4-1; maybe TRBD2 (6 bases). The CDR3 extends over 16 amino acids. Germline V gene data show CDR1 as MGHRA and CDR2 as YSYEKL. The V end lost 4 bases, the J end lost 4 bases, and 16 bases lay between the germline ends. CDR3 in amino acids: CASSLRNGGSTGELFF. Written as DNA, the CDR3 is TGCGCCAGCAGCCTTAGGAATGGGGGGAGCACCGGGGAGCTGTTTTTT.

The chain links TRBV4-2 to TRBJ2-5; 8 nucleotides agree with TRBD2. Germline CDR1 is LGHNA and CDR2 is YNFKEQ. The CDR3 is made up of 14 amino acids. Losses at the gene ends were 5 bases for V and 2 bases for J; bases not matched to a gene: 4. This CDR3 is CASSLTSVQETQYF. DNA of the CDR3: TGTGCCAGCAGCTTGACTAGCGTTCAAGAGACCCAGTACTTC.

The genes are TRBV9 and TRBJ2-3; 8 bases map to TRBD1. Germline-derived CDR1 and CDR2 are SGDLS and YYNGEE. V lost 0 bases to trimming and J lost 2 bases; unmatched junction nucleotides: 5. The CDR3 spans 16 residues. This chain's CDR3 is CASSVAQGAPTDTQYF. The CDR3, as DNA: TGTGCCAGCAGCGTAGCTCAGGGGGCGCCCACAGATACGCAGTATTTT.

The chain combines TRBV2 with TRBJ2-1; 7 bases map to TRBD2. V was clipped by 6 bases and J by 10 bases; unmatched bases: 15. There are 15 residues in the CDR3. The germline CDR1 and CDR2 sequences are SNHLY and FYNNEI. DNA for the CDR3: TGTGCCAGCAGGGACTACTGGCGGGAGAGTCAAGAGCAGTTCTTC. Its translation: CASRDYWRESQEQFF.

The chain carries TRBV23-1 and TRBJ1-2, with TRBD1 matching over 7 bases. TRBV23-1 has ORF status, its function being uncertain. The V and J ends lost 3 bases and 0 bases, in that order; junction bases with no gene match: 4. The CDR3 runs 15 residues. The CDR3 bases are TGCGCCAGCAGTCATTCGGGACAGACTAACTATGGCTACACCTTC. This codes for CASSHSGQTNYGYTF.

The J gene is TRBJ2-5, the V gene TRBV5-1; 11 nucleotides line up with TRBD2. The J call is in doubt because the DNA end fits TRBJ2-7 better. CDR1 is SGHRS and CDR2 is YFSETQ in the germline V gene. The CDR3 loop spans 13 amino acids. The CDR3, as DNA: TGCGCCAGCAGCTTGACTAGCGGGAGCGAGCAGTACTTC. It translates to CASSLTSGSEQYF.

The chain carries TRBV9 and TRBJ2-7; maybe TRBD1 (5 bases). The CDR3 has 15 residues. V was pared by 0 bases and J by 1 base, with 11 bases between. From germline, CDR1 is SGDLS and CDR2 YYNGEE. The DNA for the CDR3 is TGTGCCAGCAGCGTAGGCCAGGGAACTTCCTACGAGCAGTACTTC. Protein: CASSVGQGTSYEQYF.

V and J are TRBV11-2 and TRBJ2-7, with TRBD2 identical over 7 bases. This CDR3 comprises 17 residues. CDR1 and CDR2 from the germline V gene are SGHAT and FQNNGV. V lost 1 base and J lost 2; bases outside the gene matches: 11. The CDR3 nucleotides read TGTGCCAGCAGCTTAGTTGGGCGGGACTATACAACCTACGAGCAGTACTTC. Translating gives CASSLVGRDYTTYEQYF.

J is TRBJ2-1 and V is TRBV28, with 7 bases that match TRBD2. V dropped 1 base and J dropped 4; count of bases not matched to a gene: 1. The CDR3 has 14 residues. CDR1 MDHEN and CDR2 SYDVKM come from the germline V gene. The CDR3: CASSLFGGYNEQFF. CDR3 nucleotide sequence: TGTGCCAGCAGTTTATTCGGGGGGTACAATGAGCAGTTCTTC.

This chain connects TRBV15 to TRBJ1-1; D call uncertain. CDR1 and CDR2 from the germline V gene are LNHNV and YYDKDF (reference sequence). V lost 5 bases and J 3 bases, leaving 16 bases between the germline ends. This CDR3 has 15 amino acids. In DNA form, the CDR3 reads TGTGCCACCAGCCCCGCCCCTATTCGGGACACTGAAGCTTTCTTT. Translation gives CATSPAPIRDTEAFF.

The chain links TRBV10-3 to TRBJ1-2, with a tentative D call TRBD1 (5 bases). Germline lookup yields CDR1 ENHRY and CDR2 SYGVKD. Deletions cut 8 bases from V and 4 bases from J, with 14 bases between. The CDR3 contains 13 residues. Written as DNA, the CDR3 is TGTGCCATCCAGGAGACAGAGCCCTATGGCTACACCTTC. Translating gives CAIQETEPYGYTF.

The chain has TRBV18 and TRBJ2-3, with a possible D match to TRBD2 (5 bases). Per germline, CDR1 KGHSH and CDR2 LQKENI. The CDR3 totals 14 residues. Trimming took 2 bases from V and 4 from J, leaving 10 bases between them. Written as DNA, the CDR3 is TGTGCCAGCTCACCAACGGGGTATGCAGATACGCAGTATTTT. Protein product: CASSPTGYADTQYF.

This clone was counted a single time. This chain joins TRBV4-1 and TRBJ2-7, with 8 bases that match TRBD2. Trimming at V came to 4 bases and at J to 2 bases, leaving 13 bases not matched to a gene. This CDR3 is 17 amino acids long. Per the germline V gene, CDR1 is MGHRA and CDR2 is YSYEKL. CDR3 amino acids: CASSPGAGAGHAYEQYF. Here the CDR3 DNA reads TGCGCCAGCAGCCCTGGAGCGGGGGCCGGCCACGCCTACGAGCAGTACTTC.

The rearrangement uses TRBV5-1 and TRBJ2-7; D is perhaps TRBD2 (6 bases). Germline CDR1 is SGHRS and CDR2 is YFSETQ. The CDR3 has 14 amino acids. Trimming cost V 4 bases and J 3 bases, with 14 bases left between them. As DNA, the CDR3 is TGCGCCAGCAGCGAGGAGGGCGGCAACTACGAGCAGTACTTC. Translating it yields CASSEEGGNYEQYF.

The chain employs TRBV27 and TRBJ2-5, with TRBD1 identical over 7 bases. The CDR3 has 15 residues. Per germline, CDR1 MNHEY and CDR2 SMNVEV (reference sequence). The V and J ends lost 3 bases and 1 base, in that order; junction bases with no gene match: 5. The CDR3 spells CASSFKQGSQETQYF. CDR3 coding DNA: TGTGCCAGCAGTTTCAAACAGGGGAGCCAAGAGACCCAGTACTTC.

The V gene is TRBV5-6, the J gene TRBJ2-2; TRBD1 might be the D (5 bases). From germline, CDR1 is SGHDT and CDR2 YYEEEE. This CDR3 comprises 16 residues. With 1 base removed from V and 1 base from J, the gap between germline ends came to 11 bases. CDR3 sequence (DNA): TGTGCCAGCAGCTTGCCCCCAGGGTGGAACACCGGGGAGCTGTTTTTT. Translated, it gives CASSLPPGWNTGELFF.

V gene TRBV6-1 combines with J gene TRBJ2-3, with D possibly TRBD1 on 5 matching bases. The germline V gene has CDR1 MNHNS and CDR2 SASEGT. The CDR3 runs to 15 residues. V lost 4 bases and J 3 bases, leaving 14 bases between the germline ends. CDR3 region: CASSGPGIGTDTQYF. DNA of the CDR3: TGTGCCAGCAGTGGTCCAGGGATAGGGACAGATACGCAGTATTTT.

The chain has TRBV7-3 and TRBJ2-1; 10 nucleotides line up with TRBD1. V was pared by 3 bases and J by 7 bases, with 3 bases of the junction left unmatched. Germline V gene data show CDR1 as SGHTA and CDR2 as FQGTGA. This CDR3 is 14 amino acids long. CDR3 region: CASSLTGGLNEQFF. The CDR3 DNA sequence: TGTGCCAGCAGCTTGACAGGGGGCCTTAATGAGCAGTTCTTC.

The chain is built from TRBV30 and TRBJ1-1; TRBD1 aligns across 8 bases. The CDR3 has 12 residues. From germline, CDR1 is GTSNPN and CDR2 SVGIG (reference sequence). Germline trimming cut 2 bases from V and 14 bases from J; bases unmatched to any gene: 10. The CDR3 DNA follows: TGTGCCTGGAGTTTGAATTACAGGGGGAACTTCTTT. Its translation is CAWSLNYRGNFF. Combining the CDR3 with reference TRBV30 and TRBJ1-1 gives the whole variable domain SQTIHQWPATLVQPVGSPLSLECTVEGTSNPNLYWYRQAAGRGLQLLFYSVGIGQISSEVPQNLSASRPQDRQFILSSKKLLLSDSGFYLCAWSLNYRGNFFGQGTRLTVV.

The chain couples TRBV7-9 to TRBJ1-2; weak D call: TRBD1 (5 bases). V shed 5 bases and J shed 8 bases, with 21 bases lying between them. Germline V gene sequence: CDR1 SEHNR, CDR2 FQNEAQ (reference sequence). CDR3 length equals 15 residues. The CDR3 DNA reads TGTGCCAGCAGCCAATTCGTTCTCGGGGGTAGCGGCTACACCTTC. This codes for CASSQFVLGGSGYTF.

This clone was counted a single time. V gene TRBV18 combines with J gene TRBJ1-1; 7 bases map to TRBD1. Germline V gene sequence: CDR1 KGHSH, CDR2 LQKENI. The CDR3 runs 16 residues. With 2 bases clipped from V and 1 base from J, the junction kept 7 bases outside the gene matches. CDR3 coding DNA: TGTGCCAGCTCACCAGCTTTACAGGGGACGAACACTGAAGCTTTCTTT. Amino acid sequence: CASSPALQGTNTEAFF.

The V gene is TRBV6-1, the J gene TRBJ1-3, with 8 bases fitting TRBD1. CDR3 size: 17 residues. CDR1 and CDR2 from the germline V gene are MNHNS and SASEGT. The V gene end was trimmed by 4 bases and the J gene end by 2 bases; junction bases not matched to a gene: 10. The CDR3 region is CASSGPRQGFTGNTIYF. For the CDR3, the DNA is TGTGCCAGCAGTGGCCCCCGACAGGGGTTCACTGGAAACACCATATATTTT.

The CDR3 loop reads CASSLVPGEKLFF. The CDR3 coding sequence is TGTGCCAGCAGCTTAGTTCCAGGTGAAAAACTGTTTTTT. The chain joins TRBV11-3 to TRBJ1-4, with D hard to call. The V gene's germline CDR1 is SGHNT and CDR2 YENEEA. The CDR3 is 13 amino acids. V lost 1 base and J lost 7, with 7 bases in between.